This entry describes one T cell receptor beta chain. No antigen is known for it. A much larger clone lies a single base off, so this may be a read error. TCRdb used MiXCR to reprocess the reads, holding one entry per CDR3 protein. Of approximately 750,000 distinct CDR3 sequences listed, 35% are singletons. This record comes from a study of T cell repertoires in cytomegalovirus infection. The overall study: Both CMV infection and a matching HLA type were indicated by public TCR beta signatures.

The germline V gene has CDR1 SGHAT and CDR2 FQNNGV. CDR3 length: 20 residues. The study, taken as a whole, reports: The ex vivo response was dominated by HLA-C-restricted CMV-specific TCR beta clonotypes.

The TCR comes from a human donor in good health (CMV status not recorded). Some clones in this sample may be carry-over from other donors' samples. The genes are TRBV11-2 and TRBJ2-6; TRBD1 aligns across 7 bases. Sample: PBMCs. The CDR3 protein is CTSSQLSPGQTSSGANVLTF. In DNA, the CDR3 is TGTACCAGCAGCCAACTTTCGCCGGGACAGACGAGCTCTGGGGCCAACGTCCTGACTTTC.